The entry below describes one T cell receptor beta chain. Antigen: not known. Trimming took 3 bases from V and 5 from J; bases not matched to a gene: 5. This CDR3 is built from 14 residues. Germline V gene sequence: CDR1 SNHLY, CDR2 FYNNEI. Adult Caucasians living in Nashville, Tennessee made up all of the donors. The sample comes from a study of shared clonotypes between healthy human individuals. Overall study: Donors consisted of two women and a few men between 18 and 49.

Generated by immunoSEQ multiplex PCR, the TCRdb table keeps only in-frame clones and is missing some. The table lists about 1.5 million clones, around 98% of them singletons. Whole-study results and caveats: Across subsets, estimated richness was generally greater for naive than for memory populations. In having few donors, the study represented limited genetic and exposure-history diversity.

The TCR sequence derives from a young man in good health. Sequencing was carried out using naive CD4+ T cells sorted from blood. The subset denotes: CD45RA+ positively selected. V gene TRBV2 combines with J gene TRBJ2-7; 9 positions agree with TRBD2. CDR3 sequence reads: CASSEGLAFDEQYF. CDR3 in DNA: TGTGCCAGCAGTGAGGGACTAGCATTTGACGAGCAGTACTTC.